This T cell receptor (beta chain) was obtained from a study of T cell responses to AZD1222 COVID-19 vaccine. The study's findings and limits: Targets within unmutated variant regions were reportedly found for nearly half of spike-specific TCRs. Donors were largely white British and mainly female; clonal diversity was possibly underestimated. Vaccine-related CD4 TCRs covered spike, predominating at 160-218 and 743-854.

Details on this clone: Its antigen is not known.

Data came from immunoSEQ multiplex PCR; TCRdb stores just in-frame clones and leaves some out. The sample includes some 97,000 clones, around nine tenths of them seen just once. Sequencing was performed on peripheral blood, taken on day 0 of AZD1222 vaccination. This sequence originates from an adult in good health.

CDR3 coding DNA: TGTGCCAGCAGTGAAGACAGGGTCTCCTACGAGCAGTACTTC. Protein: CASSEDRVSYEQYF. The chain recombines TRBV6-1 with TRBJ2-7; D may be TRBD1 (6 bases). The CDR3 spans 14 residues. V was shortened by 1 base and J by 0 bases, with 7 bases between the two germline ends. The V gene's germline CDR1 is MNHNS and CDR2 SASEGT.